The rows below give T cell receptor beta chains drawn from one sample of a study of T cell clonotyping in hematopoietic cell transplantation. Generated by immunoSEQ multiplex PCR, the TCRdb table keeps only in-frame clones and is missing some. The sample gives about 9,300 clones, approximately 87% of which show up once; roughly 35% is in the top ten. Sequenced material: PBMCs, taken 180 days after allogeneic stem cell transplant. Receptors were obtained from a human patient who had an allogeneic stem cell transplant, so the T cells may come from the graft donor. The donor label of this sample is uncertain. Some clones in this sample may be carry-over from other donors' samples. The CDR3 runs from the conserved cysteine through the conserved F or W. Each record gives: D gene, clone size, V gene, J gene, CDR3 protein, CDR3 DNA. D genes are given only for firm matches. Expanded clones get a size class; other rows say once, few or many, or leave the size out.

.	once	TRBV19	TRBJ2-6	CASSIEGFSGANVLTF	TGTGCCAGTAGTATTGAGGGGTTCTCTGGGGCCAACGTCCTGACTTTC
.	once	TRBV12-1	TRBJ1-1	CASSFARVTEAFF	TGTGCCAGCAGCTTTGCCCGGGTCACTGAAGCTTTCTTT
.	.	TRBV6-1	TRBJ2-7	CASSPDGYEQYF	TGTGCCAGCAGTCCGGACGGCTACGAGCAGTACTTC
.	.	TRBV30	TRBJ1-5	CAWKERRGPPQHF	TGTGCCTGGAAAGAGAGACGGGGCCCGCCCCAGCATTTT
TRBD2	.	TRBV28	TRBJ2-5	CASSLTSGGQETQYF	TGTGCCAGCAGTTTAACTAGCGGGGGGCAAGAGACCCAGTACTTC
.	.	TRBV4-3	TRBJ2-3	CASSQPGWDTQYF	TGCGCCAGCAGCCAGCCTGGATGGGATACGCAGTATTTT
.	.	TRBV11-2	TRBJ2-5	CASSLDMYQETQYF	TGTGCCAGCAGCTTGGATATGTACCAAGAGACCCAGTACTTC
TRBD1	.	TRBV6-5	TRBJ1-1	CASSYTDRGTEAFF	TGTGCCAGCAGTTACACAGACAGGGGCACTGAAGCTTTCTTT
.	.	TRBV14	TRBJ2-7	CASSRLTSTIYEQYF	TGTGCCAGCAGCCGATTGACTTCAACTATCTACGAGCAGTACTTC
TRBD2	.	TRBV6-1	TRBJ2-7	CAARETSGGNYEQYF	TGTGCCGCCCGAGAGACTAGCGGGGGTAACTACGAGCAGTACTTC
.	.	TRBV28	TRBJ1-4	CASSLFQPNEKLFF	TGTGCCAGCAGTTTATTCCAGCCTAATGAAAAACTGTTTTTT
TRBD1	few	TRBV4-2	TRBJ1-5	CASSQLGQDNQPQHF	TGTGCCAGCAGCCAATTAGGACAGGACAATCAGCCCCAGCATTTT
.	.	TRBV30	TRBJ1-1	CAWSVLAEAFF	TGTGCCTGGAGTGTACTGGCTGAAGCTTTCTTT
.	.	TRBV5-1	TRBJ2-4	CASSLSVAKNIQYF	TGCGCCAGCAGCTTGTCTGTAGCCAAAAACATTCAGTACTTC
.	.	TRBV7-2	TRBJ2-3	CASRSGGDTQYF	TGTGCCAGCAGGTCAGGGGGGGATACGCAGTATTTT
TRBD1	.	TRBV5-1	TRBJ1-2	CASRLRQGLNLYGYTF	TGCGCCAGCAGGCTGAGACAGGGACTCAACCTCTATGGCTACACCTTC
.	.	TRBV27	TRBJ2-2	CATQGNWAGELFF	TGTGCCACCCAGGGTAATTGGGCCGGGGAGCTGTTTTTT
TRBD1	.	TRBV28	TRBJ1-5	CASGQAFYSNQPQHF	TGTGCCAGCGGACAGGCGTTTTATAGCAATCAGCCCCAGCATTTT
.	once	TRBV7-2	TRBJ1-1	CASSFSQLNTEAFF	TGTGCCAGCAGCTTTTCACAGCTGAACACTGAAGCTTTCTTT
TRBD1	.	TRBV7-6	TRBJ1-2	CASSSPGTGNYGYTF	TGTGCCAGCAGCAGTCCCGGGACAGGGAACTATGGCTACACCTTC
.	.	TRBV7-8	TRBJ2-3	CASSLLDTDTQYF	TGTGCCAGCAGCTTACTAGATACAGATACGCAGTATTTT
.	.	TRBV6-5	TRBJ1-6	CASSYGGRITPLHF	TGTGCCAGCAGTTACGGGGGGCGCATTACACCCCTCCACTTT
TRBD1	.	TRBV14	TRBJ1-1	CASSQTGVTEAFF	TGTGCCAGCAGCCAAACAGGGGTCACTGAAGCTTTCTTT
TRBD2	once	TRBV4-3	TRBJ2-1	CASSHHRGGAYNEQFF	TGCGCCAGCAGCCACCATCGGGGGGGCGCCTACAATGAGCAGTTCTTC
.	.	TRBV19	TRBJ2-1	CASSIQLYNEQFF	TGTGCCAGTAGTATCCAACTCTACAATGAGCAGTTCTTC
.	.	TRBV6-5	TRBJ1-5	CASRLEMGQQPQHF	TGTGCCAGCAGGCTCGAGATGGGGCAGCAGCCCCAGCATTTT
.	.	TRBV13	TRBJ2-3	CASSLPGGDTQYF	TGTGCCAGCAGCCTCCCGGGGGGCGATACGCAGTATTTT
TRBD1	.	TRBV11-3	TRBJ2-2	CASSLRGLSTGELFF	TGTGCCAGCAGCCTGAGGGGGCTTAGCACCGGGGAGCTGTTTTTT
.	.	TRBV5-8	TRBJ2-5	CASTPRTSQETQYF	TGTGCCAGCACACCGCGGACATCTCAAGAGACCCAGTACTTC
.	.	TRBV10-3	TRBJ2-5	CAISGPGGGTRETQYF	TGTGCCATCAGTGGACCCGGTGGGGGCACTAGGGAGACCCAGTACTTC
.	once	TRBV30	TRBJ1-4	CAWSNRLTNEKLFF	TGTGCCTGGAGTAACAGATTAACTAATGAAAAACTGTTTTTT
.	.	TRBV4-3	TRBJ1-5	CASSQESGNQPQHF	TGCGCCAGCAGCCAAGAGTCAGGCAATCAGCCCCAGCATTTT
.	.	TRBV19	TRBJ2-3	CASSTPPAGGGDTQYF	TGTGCCAGTAGCACACCTCCCGCAGGAGGGGGTGATACGCAGTATTTT
TRBD1	.	TRBV19	TRBJ1-4	CASSIDPRTGIATNEKLFF	TGTGCCAGTAGTATAGATCCAAGGACAGGAATTGCGACTAATGAAAAACTGTTTTTT
.	few	TRBV19	TRBJ1-5	CASRSGLGNQPQHF	TGTGCCAGCCGATCAGGGTTGGGCAATCAGCCCCAGCATTTT
TRBD2	.	TRBV4-1	TRBJ2-1	CASSQGGGAWNEQFF	TGCGCCAGCAGCCAAGGCGGGGGGGCTTGGAATGAGCAGTTCTTC
.	.	TRBV28	TRBJ2-1	CASRPPSWAYNEQFF	TGTGCCAGCAGACCCCCTTCCTGGGCCTACAATGAGCAGTTCTTC
.	.	TRBV4-2	TRBJ2-2	CASSQDETGYTGELFF	TGTGCCAGCAGCCAAGATGAAACAGGTTATACCGGGGAGCTGTTTTTT
.	.	TRBV6-6	TRBJ1-1	CASSYRTRDSTEAFF	TGTGCCAGCAGTTACCGAACCAGGGACTCCACTGAAGCTTTCTTT
.	.	TRBV30	TRBJ1-2	CAWSYRVFGYTF	TGTGCCTGGAGTTACAGGGTTTTTGGCTACACCTTC
TRBD1	once	TRBV7-9	TRBJ2-3	CASDRAAVDTQYF	TGTGCCAGCGACAGGGCGGCTGTAGATACGCAGTATTTT
.	once	TRBV6-5	TRBJ2-7	CASSPTLQGSYEQYF	TGTGCCAGCAGTCCGACGCTGCAGGGTTCCTACGAGCAGTACTTC
.	.	TRBV4-3	TRBJ2-5	CASSQVGAEETQYF	TGCGCCAGCAGCCAAGTGGGAGCGGAAGAGACCCAGTACTTC
.	.	TRBV5-1	TRBJ1-5	CASSLGHPNQPQHF	TGCGCCAGCAGCCTGGGGCACCCCAATCAGCCCCAGCATTTT
.	.	TRBV7-7	TRBJ1-1	CASSPFLGGEAFF	TGTGCCAGCAGCCCCTTCTTGGGGGGGGAGGCTTTCTTT
TRBD1	.	TRBV5-4	TRBJ2-7	CASSLRDRDPYEQYF	TGTGCCAGCAGCTTACGGGACAGGGACCCCTACGAGCAGTACTTC
TRBD1	.	TRBV7-2	TRBJ2-7	CASRRDRAGSYEQYF	TGTGCCAGCAGACGAGACAGGGCGGGCTCCTACGAGCAGTACTTC
TRBD1	.	TRBV18	TRBJ1-1	CASSTGGLNTEAFF	TGTGCCAGCTCAACAGGGGGCCTGAACACTGAAGCTTTCTTT
.	.	TRBV7-9	TRBJ1-6	CASSLDGANSRPLHF	TGTGCCAGCAGCTTAGACGGGGCCAATTCTAGGCCCCTCCACTTT
.	.	TRBV7-9	TRBJ1-1	CASTITGNTEAFF	TGTGCCAGCACCATTACAGGGAACACTGAAGCTTTCTTT
.	.	TRBV9	TRBJ2-7	CASSVGAALGAYEQYF	TGTGCCAGCAGCGTAGGAGCGGCACTAGGGGCCTACGAGCAGTACTTC
TRBD1	.	TRBV6-1	TRBJ2-7	CASRPGQAYEQYF	TGTGCCAGCAGACCCGGACAGGCGTACGAGCAGTACTTC
TRBD1	.	TRBV29-1	TRBJ2-7	CSVQPGQGYEQYF	TGCAGCGTCCAACCGGGACAGGGCTACGAGCAGTACTTC
TRBD1	.	TRBV5-4	TRBJ1-1	CASSLQGARTEAFF	TGTGCCAGCAGCTTGCAGGGGGCACGGACTGAAGCTTTCTTT
.	.	TRBV7-2	TRBJ1-5	CASSLVEGGPQHF	TGTGCCAGCAGCTTAGTTGAGGGCGGGCCCCAGCATTTT
.	.	TRBV6-6	TRBJ1-2	CASSLDLPMSYGYTF	TGTGCCAGCAGTTTGGACCTTCCGATGAGCTATGGCTACACCTTC
.	.	TRBV7-9	TRBJ2-3	CASSSWTDLTDTQYF	TGTGCCAGCAGCTCATGGACAGATCTCACAGATACGCAGTATTTT
.	.	TRBV7-8	TRBJ1-6	CASGRTVLTSPLHF	TGTGCCAGCGGACGGACAGTCCTTACTTCACCCCTCCACTTT
.	.	TRBV7-3	TRBJ2-2	CASSLPGRVDWTGELFF	TGTGCCAGCAGCCTCCCGGGCAGGGTTGATTGGACCGGGGAGCTGTTTTTT